The subject of this entry is one T cell receptor (beta chain). V was pared by 2 bases and J by 8 bases, with 9 bases of the junction left unmatched. This CDR3 spans 15 amino acids. Per germline, CDR1 SGHRS and CDR2 YFSETQ. Per the original data handling: Cell counts per sample came from amplifying reference gene primers. Sequencing used immunoSEQ multiplex PCR; TCRdb keeps in-frame clones, though not all of them. The V and J calls and clone size were taken over from that table, and D and trimming were inferred from the DNA. The sample carries 35,000 to 55,000 clones, around 91% recorded once. This entry belongs to a study of blood T cell repertoires in COVID-19. As for the study in general: The United States, Italy and Spain provided the acute and convalescent COVID-19 samples.

The TCR sequence derives from a man aged 45-65 years with active COVID-19. This chain connects TRBV5-1 to TRBJ2-1, with 8 bases identical to TRBD1. The sequenced material came from peripheral blood. CDR3 nucleotide sequence: TGCGCCAGCAGCTTACTTAACAGGGGGGTGGATGAGCAGTTCTTC. Its translation is CASSLLNRGVDEQFF.